This T cell receptor (beta chain) comes out of a study of response to subunit inactivated influenza vaccine. There are a few counts of this clonotype. The antigen remains undetermined. The CDR3 runs 17 residues. V dropped 6 bases and J dropped 0; count of bases not matched to a gene: 10. Germline V gene sequence: CDR1 SQVTM, CDR2 ANQGSEA. Points from the study as a whole: The authors suggested that every seasonal influenza vaccination recruits few new T cells.

TCRdb fed the RT-PCR reads into MiXCR, producing one record per CDR3 protein. Of about 480,000 distinct CDR3 sequences in the sample, about 25% were seen once. The sample in question was CD4+ T cells sorted from PBMCs, obtained 5 days after vaccination. The chain is built from TRBV29-1 and TRBJ2-5; TRBD2 aligns across 13 bases. The clonotype was recovered from a man aged 45 to 65 who received an inactivated influenza vaccine. For the CDR3, the DNA is TGCAGCGTCCGCGGACTAGCGGGAGTTGGCTACCAAGAGACCCAGTACTTC. It specifies CSVRGLAGVGYQETQYF.